The 28 T cell receptor beta chains given below trace back to one sample, sequenced in a study of shared clonotypes between healthy human individuals. Here immunoSEQ multiplex PCR was the method, and the copy in TCRdb shows in-frame clones only, minus some. The sample has about 2.3 million clones, about 90% seen once. The sequenced sample consisted of naive CD4+ T cells from PBMCs. Subset reported: CD45RA+ positively selected. The receptors were sampled from a man aged 18 to 29 in good health. Some clones in this sample may be carry-over from other donors' samples.

The genes are TRBV9 and TRBJ2-2; D gene unclear. The V gene lost 0 bases and the J gene lost 4 bases, with 7 bases spanning the gap. CDR1 and CDR2 (germline): SGDLS, YYNGEE. The CDR3 consists of 14 residues. CDR3 bases: TGTGCCAGCAGCGTAGCACTTAGCACCGGGGAGCTGTTTTTT. Protein sequence: CASSVALSTGELFF.

The chain employs TRBV5-4 and TRBJ2-1, with D possibly being TRBD2 (6 bases). This CDR3 region has 15 residues. The germline V and J ends were trimmed by 2 bases and 4 bases, with 13 bases remaining between them. Looked up from germline, CDR1 is SGHNT and CDR2 is YYREEE (reference sequence). The CDR3 is CASSFGGEGYNEQFF. DNA of the CDR3: TGTGCCAGCAGCTTCGGGGGAGAGGGGTACAATGAGCAGTTCTTC.

The chain recombines TRBV6-1 with TRBJ2-7, with a weak D call TRBD1 (7 bases). Trimming removed 8 bases from V and 1 base from J, with 12 bases in between. Germline V lookup: CDR1 MNHNS, CDR2 SASEGT. This CDR3 comprises 13 residues. The CDR3 here is CASLQGGSYEQYF. DNA for the CDR3: TGTGCCAGCCTTCAGGGGGGTTCCTACGAGCAGTACTTC.

V and J are TRBV19 and TRBJ2-2, with 9 bases matching TRBD1. The CDR3 spans 16 residues. From germline, CDR1 is LNHDA and CDR2 SQIVND (reference sequence). Losses at the gene ends were 3 bases for V and 1 base for J; bases not matched to a gene: 3. The CDR3 region is CASSIPGQGNTGELFF. The DNA of the CDR3 is TGTGCCAGTAGTATCCCGGGACAGGGGAACACCGGGGAGCTGTTTTTT.

The rearrangement joins TRBV19 to TRBJ2-7, with TRBD1 matching over 11 bases. CDR3 length: 15 residues. V dropped 5 bases and J dropped 4; count of bases not matched to a gene: 7. In germline, CDR1 is LNHDA, CDR2 SQIVND (reference sequence). CDR3 loop: CASSLGGQGGYEQYF. The CDR3 coding sequence is TGTGCCAGTAGTCTTGGGGGACAGGGGGGATACGAGCAGTACTTC.

The rearrangement joins TRBV4-3 to TRBJ2-3, with 14 positions matching TRBD2. The V gene's germline CDR1 is LGHNA and CDR2 YSLEER. There are 21 residues in the CDR3. J lost 0 bases, V lost 0 bases, and 11 bases had no gene match. In DNA, the CDR3 is TGCGCCAGCAGCCAAGATTGGGGACTAGCGGGAGTCAAAACTAGCACAGATACGCAGTATTTT. Translation: CASSQDWGLAGVKTSTDTQYF.

This rearrangement joins TRBV6-1 to TRBJ1-2, with a weak D call TRBD1 (5 bases). The CDR3 totals 13 residues. The germline V gene encodes CDR1 MNHNS and CDR2 SASEGT. Trimming left V 6 bases short and J 5 bases short, with 13 bases between. The CDR3 sequence is CASSAARGYGYTF. The CDR3 nucleotides are TGTGCCAGCAGCGCCGCTAGGGGTTATGGCTACACCTTC.

V gene TRBV5-1 combines with J gene TRBJ2-7, with D perhaps matching TRBD1 (5 bases). There are 14 residues in the CDR3. The germline V gene has CDR1 SGHRS and CDR2 YFSETQ. Trimming took 0 bases from V and 5 from J, leaving 12 bases between them. The CDR3 DNA reads TGCGCCAGCAGCTTGGCGCAGGGAAGGGACGAGCAGTACTTC. Protein sequence: CASSLAQGRDEQYF. The full variable domain, rest sourced from reference TRBV5-1 and TRBJ2-7, is KAGVTQTPRYLIKTRGQQVTLSCSPISGHRSVSWYQQTPGQGLQFLFEYFSETQRNKGNFPGRFSGRQFSNSRSEMNVSTLELGDSALYLCASSLAQGRDEQYFGPGTRLTVT.

The chain links TRBV28 to TRBJ1-4; D is unresolved. Germline V gene data show CDR1 as MDHEN and CDR2 as SYDVKM. Deletions cut 3 bases from V and 8 bases from J, with 7 bases between. The CDR3 is made up of 12 amino acids. The CDR3 DNA reads as TGTGCCAGCAGTTTTTTGGCCGAAAAACTGTTTTTT. Translated: CASSFLAEKLFF.

A single count supports this clone. The gene calls are TRBV6-5 and TRBJ2-3, with 10 bases fitting TRBD1. V shed 6 bases and J 2 bases; nucleotides not matched to a gene: 5. The CDR3 consists of 15 residues. Germline V gives CDR1 MNHEY, CDR2 SVGAGI. CDR3 in amino acids: CASRDRGRPTDTQYF. As DNA, the CDR3 is TGTGCCAGCAGGGACAGGGGGAGACCCACAGATACGCAGTATTTT.

The V and J genes are TRBV5-1 and TRBJ2-3; 8 nucleotides align to TRBD2. The CDR3 extends over 16 amino acids. Per the germline V gene, CDR1 is SGHRS and CDR2 is YFSETQ. Trimming took 4 bases from V and 0 from J; bases not matched to a gene: 7. DNA of the CDR3: TGCGCCAGCAGCGGGTTCCCTAGCGGGAGCACAGATACGCAGTATTTT. Its protein is CASSGFPSGSTDTQYF.

The genes are TRBV5-1 and TRBJ2-1, with TRBD2 matching 10 bases. Germline lookup yields CDR1 SGHRS and CDR2 YFSETQ. J lost 6 bases, V lost 7 bases, and 19 bases had no gene match. The CDR3 spans 18 residues. The CDR3 DNA reads TGCGCCAGCCTAACCCACGTTTCCCGAGGACTAGCGGCCAATGAGCAGTTCTTC. Protein product: CASLTHVSRGLAANEQFF.

Of note for this clone: The sample holds other DNA sequences that translate to the same CDR3. This rearrangement joins TRBV5-1 to TRBJ2-2, with TRBD1 matching over 10 bases. CDR1 and CDR2 (germline): SGHRS, YFSETQ. This CDR3 contains 15 residues. Trimming took 4 bases from V and 5 from J; bases not matched to a gene: 5. DNA of the CDR3: TGCGCCAGCAGCCCCCGGGACAGGGGTACCGGGGAGCTGTTTTTT. It translates to CASSPRDRGTGELFF.

This clone was seen more than once but under ten times. The V and J genes are TRBV29-1 and TRBJ2-1, with 9 bases aligning to TRBD2. The length of the CDR3 is 11 residues. CDR1 is SQVTM, CDR2 ANQGSEA, per germline. The junction had 1 base not matched to a gene; V was cut back by 7 bases and J by 6 bases. The CDR3 DNA follows: TGCAGCGCACTAGCGGGCAATGAGCAGTTCTTC. Amino acids: CSALAGNEQFF.

With regard to this clone: The sample holds other DNA sequences that translate to the same CDR3. CDR3: CASSQDRNQPQHF. The CDR3 DNA sequence: TGTGCCAGCAGCCAAGACCGGAATCAGCCCCAGCATTTT. This chain joins TRBV4-2 and TRBJ1-5; D gene uncertain. This CDR3 is 13 amino acids long. Germline CDR1 and CDR2: LGHNA and YNFKEQ. The V end lost 0 bases, the J end lost 4 bases, and 4 bases lay between the germline ends.

The genes are TRBV7-9 and TRBJ2-2; D gene unclear. V lost 7 bases and J 0 bases, leaving 12 bases between the germline ends. The CDR3 has 15 residues. Germline V gives CDR1 SEHNR, CDR2 FQNEAQ (reference sequence). This CDR3 is CASTPNLANTGELFF. In nucleotides, the CDR3 is TGTGCCAGCACTCCCAACTTGGCGAACACCGGGGAGCTGTTTTTT.

J is TRBJ2-5 and V is TRBV7-9, with TRBD2 identical over 8 bases. V gave up 5 bases and J gave up 5 bases; unmatched junction bases: 7. The germline V gene encodes CDR1 SEHNR and CDR2 FQNEAQ (reference sequence). The CDR3 loop spans 14 amino acids. The CDR3 protein is CASSAGGETETQYF. In nucleotides, the CDR3 is TGTGCCAGCAGCGCCGGGGGGGAGACGGAGACCCAGTACTTC.

With respect to this clone: Different DNA sequences within this sample yield the same CDR3. J is TRBJ2-1 and V is TRBV7-9; TRBD1 aligns across 8 bases. In germline, CDR1 is SEHNR, CDR2 FQNEAQ (reference sequence). After removal of 1 base from V and 4 bases from J, the junction contained 3 bases not matched to a gene. CDR3 length: 15 residues. The CDR3 coding sequence is TGTGCCAGCAGCTTAGACAGGGGGTCTTACAATGAGCAGTTCTTC. It encodes CASSLDRGSYNEQFF.

This sequence joins TRBV6-5 and TRBJ2-5; D is uncertain. V was shortened by 2 bases and J by 4 bases, with 11 bases between the two germline ends. Per germline, CDR1 MNHEY and CDR2 SVGAGI. This CDR3 has 14 amino acids. CDR3 DNA sequence: TGTGCCAGCAGTTACGGGCAGGCGGCAGAGACCCAGTACTTC. Translated, it gives CASSYGQAAETQYF.

For the CDR3, the DNA is TGTGCCAGCAGCCTGACAGGGGGAGAGACCCAGTACTTC. This translates into CASSLTGGETQYF. The chain recombines TRBV7-6 with TRBJ2-5, with 9 bases matching TRBD1. The CDR3 loop spans 13 amino acids. The germline V gene encodes CDR1 SGHVS and CDR2 FNYEAQ. V was pared by 5 bases and J by 4 bases, with 2 bases of the junction left unmatched.

The rearrangement uses TRBV15 and TRBJ1-2, with D perhaps matching TRBD1 (5 bases). Per germline, CDR1 LNHNV and CDR2 YYDKDF (reference sequence). This CDR3 region has 13 residues. V lost 5 bases, J lost 4 bases, and 11 bases lay in between. The CDR3 spells CATSPGGTYGYTF. The CDR3 DNA sequence: TGTGCCACCAGCCCCGGGGGGACCTATGGCTACACCTTC.

Details on this clone: The same CDR3 arises from other DNA sequences in this sample as well. The chain links TRBV19 to TRBJ2-2, with 7 bases aligning to TRBD2. Losses at the gene ends were 8 bases for V and 1 base for J; bases not matched to a gene: 4. CDR3 length: 14 residues. Germline lookup yields CDR1 LNHDA and CDR2 SQIVND (reference sequence). CDR3 sequence (DNA): TGTGCCAGTCGCCCTAGCGGGAACACCGGGGAGCTGTTTTTT. This translates into CASRPSGNTGELFF.

This rearrangement joins TRBV19 to TRBJ2-7, with TRBD1 matching 8 bases. Germline loops: CDR1 LNHDA, CDR2 SQIVND (reference sequence). CDR3 length: 14 amino acids. V was pared by 6 bases and J by 4 bases, with 8 bases of the junction left unmatched. CDR3 region: CASSDGTGQYEQYF. The DNA of the CDR3 is TGTGCCAGTAGCGACGGGACAGGCCAGTACGAGCAGTACTTC.

The chain couples TRBV18 to TRBJ1-3; perhaps TRBD1 as D (6 bases). V lost 5 bases, J lost 1 base, and 21 bases lay in between. CDR3 size: 18 residues. Germline loops: CDR1 KGHSH, CDR2 LQKENI. The CDR3: CASSNRATGYESGNTIYF. The CDR3 region has the DNA TGTGCCAGCTCAAACCGGGCTACAGGGTATGAATCTGGAAACACCATATATTTT.

The DNA for the CDR3 is TGTGCCAGCAGCTCGACTAGCGGATACTACAATGAGCAGTTCTTC. This gives the protein CASSSTSGYYNEQFF. J is TRBJ2-1 and V is TRBV7-3, with 9 bases identical to TRBD2. The CDR3 spans 15 residues. Germline values: CDR1 SGHTA, CDR2 FQGTGA. The V segment lost 4 bases and the J segment 3 bases; nucleotides outside the gene matches: 4.

The chain joins TRBV7-9 to TRBJ1-2; no reliable D call. In germline, CDR1 is SEHNR, CDR2 FQNEAQ (reference sequence). CDR3 length: 15 residues. V was pared by 3 bases and J by 2 bases, with 13 bases between. The CDR3 region is CASSFSHRANYGYTF. DNA for the CDR3: TGTGCCAGCAGCTTTTCTCACCGGGCCAACTATGGCTACACCTTC. Using reference TRBV7-9 and TRBJ1-2 for the parts outside the CDR3, the full variable domain is DTGVSQNPRHKITKRGQNVTFRCDPISEHNRLYWYRQTLGQGPEFLTYFQNEAQLEKSRLLSDRFSAERPKGSFSTLEIQRTEQGDSAMYLCASSFSHRANYGYTFGSGTRLTVV.

V usage is TRBV2 and J usage is TRBJ1-5; D ambiguous. CDR1 and CDR2 (germline): SNHLY, FYNNEI. CDR3 length: 15 residues. V lost 5 bases and J lost 2, with 13 bases in between. The CDR3 DNA follows: TGTGCCAGCAGTACAGACCCCTTCGGCAATCAGCCCCAGCATTTT. It specifies CASSTDPFGNQPQHF.

The gene calls are TRBV10-3 and TRBJ2-7; the match to TRBD1 covers 12 bases. Losses at the gene ends were 2 bases for V and 1 base for J; bases not matched to a gene: 12. Germline CDR1 ENHRY, CDR2 SYGVKD. CDR3 size: 19 residues. The chain's CDR3 is CAISEPGQGARQNSYEQYF. The CDR3 DNA follows: TGTGCCATCAGTGAGCCGGGACAGGGGGCCCGGCAAAATTCCTACGAGCAGTACTTC.